Following are 5 T cell receptor beta chains from one sample sequenced in a study of cytomegalovirus exposure and HLA in healthy donors. The PCR ran on 60 Vbeta and 13 Jbeta primers. TCRdb's copy holds only in-frame clones and misses some; the assay was immunoSEQ multiplex PCR. The sample carries about 130,000 clones, more than 8% recorded once. The source material was PBMCs. The source is a man aged 35 to 55 in good health and CMV-seronegative.

This clone was detected only a few times. The V call is TRBV5-1, the J call TRBJ2-1, with TRBD2 matching over 8 bases. CDR1 is SGHRS, CDR2 YFSETQ, per germline. The J segment lost 4 bases and the V segment lost 5 bases, leaving 5 bases of the junction unmatched. CDR3 size: 14 residues. CDR3: CASRTGGLYNEQFF. CDR3 DNA sequence: TGCGCCAGCAGGACGGGGGGGCTGTACAATGAGCAGTTCTTC.

This clone was counted between two and nine times. CDR3 bases: TGTGCCATCAGTGACGGGAAGACAGGGAAAGGTGGCTACACCTTC. It specifies CAISDGKTGKGGYTF. This chain links TRBV10-3 with TRBJ1-2, with 7 bases lining up with TRBD1. There are 15 residues in the CDR3. The junction had 11 bases not matched to a gene; V was cut back by 3 bases and J by 7 bases. Germline V gene lookup returns CDR1 ENHRY and CDR2 SYGVKD.

The rearrangement uses TRBV9 and TRBJ2-3, with D perhaps matching TRBD2 (5 bases). The CDR3 spans 16 residues. V lost 0 bases, J lost 3 bases, and 14 bases lay in between. Germline V lookup: CDR1 SGDLS, CDR2 YYNGEE. In nucleotides, the CDR3 is TGTGCCAGCAGCGTAGGGGTAAATGGCGGGACAGATACGCAGTATTTT. Protein sequence: CASSVGVNGGTDTQYF.

There are a few counts of this clone. Other DNA sequences from this sample encode an identical CDR3 as well. The gene calls are TRBV18 and TRBJ2-3, with TRBD2 matching over 9 bases. Germline V gene sequence: CDR1 KGHSH, CDR2 LQKENI. This CDR3 comprises 16 residues. The V gene end was trimmed by 2 bases and the J gene end by 6 bases; junction bases not matched to a gene: 9. CDR3 region: CASSPSGGGGADTQYF. The CDR3 DNA sequence: TGTGCCAGCTCACCAAGCGGAGGCGGGGGGGCGGATACGCAGTATTTT.

The genes are TRBV18 and TRBJ2-7, with TRBD2 matching 9 bases. CDR1 and CDR2 (germline): KGHSH, LQKENI. The CDR3 extends over 16 amino acids. Unmatched junction bases numbered 6, after V lost 3 bases and J lost 0 bases. The CDR3 region is CASSPLGSGSSYEQYF. The CDR3 DNA reads as TGTGCCAGCTCACCCCTGGGTAGCGGGAGCTCCTACGAGCAGTACTTC.